Reported below is one T cell receptor beta chain. Antigen specificity is unknown. The sample comes from a study of blood T cells in healthy people across ages. Notes on the study in general: In older individuals, TCR beta diversity per million T cells was lower, falling roughly linearly with age. Compared with aged donors, long-lived donors showed fewer expanded clones, suggesting selection.

For the second PCR, which ran for roughly 6 to 11 cycles, a sample-barcoded 5' primer and a J-beta primer mix were used. One entry per CDR3 protein, called by TCRdb with MiXCR from the 5' RACE reads. This sample yields about 1.4 million distinct CDR3 sequences, of which roughly 64% are seen a single time; 6.7% belongs to the top ten. Investigators took approximately 10 milliliters of peripheral blood from every donor. Per germline, CDR1 SGHDN and CDR2 FVKESK. The CDR3 contains 14 residues. What was sequenced was blood. The chain combines TRBV14 with TRBJ2-5; no reliable D call. The end of the DNA aligns better with TRBJ2-7, so the J call may be wrong. This TCR came from a man younger than 30 in good health. CDR3 region: CASSQGLLSYEQYF. The CDR3, as DNA: TGTGCCAGCAGCCAAGGGCTACTCTCCTACGAGCAGTACTTC.